The source of this T cell receptor (beta chain) is a study of cytomegalovirus exposure and HLA in healthy donors. CDR3 size: 15 residues. Germline V gene sequence: CDR1 SGHTA, CDR2 FQGNSA. The trim removed 5 bases at V and 2 bases at J, leaving 7 bases unmatched. PCR involved 60 Vbeta and 13 Jbeta primers. The table came from immunoSEQ multiplex PCR; TCRdb's copy has only in-frame clones and leaves some out. The table shows fewer than 150,000 clones, with around three quarters occurring only once. A note on this clone: Antigen: not known.

Overall study findings and caveats: Reportedly, cytomegalovirus status was diagnosed with high sensitivity and specificity.

This clonotype was sampled from a man aged 40-50 years in good health and CMV-seropositive. Sequencing was performed on PBMCs. The rearrangement uses TRBV7-2 and TRBJ2-7, with 9 nucleotides matching TRBD2. The CDR3 loop is CASSPQAGGPYEQYF. CDR3 DNA: TGTGCCAGCAGCCCCCAGGCGGGAGGGCCCTACGAGCAGTACTTC.